These 13 T cell receptor beta chains came from one sample sequenced in a study of shared clonotypes between healthy human individuals. Only in-frame clones appear in the TCRdb table, and some are missing; sequencing was by immunoSEQ multiplex PCR. The sample holds over 850,000 clones, about four fifths seen once. Sequenced sample: memory CD4+ T cells from PBMCs. Indicated subset: CD45RA-negative fraction. These receptors all come from a man aged 18 to 29 in good health. Some clones in this sample may be carry-over from other donors' samples.

CDR3 bases: TGTGCCAGCAGAGTAGGGGGGGTCGGCGAGCAGTACTTC. It specifies CASRVGGVGEQYF. This chain connects TRBV6-1 to TRBJ2-7, with D perhaps TRBD2 (7 bases). Trimming removed 6 bases at V and 6 bases at J, with 15 bases between. The CDR3 has 13 amino acids. Germline-derived CDR1 and CDR2 are MNHNS and SASEGT.

CDR3 DNA: TGTGCCAGCAGTCCGAATAGCGGGAGCCCCCGCGAGCAGTACTTC. Residues: CASSPNSGSPREQYF. V gene TRBV27 combines with J gene TRBJ2-7; 9 positions agree with TRBD2. The CDR3 sequence is 15 residues long. V lost 5 bases and J lost 6; bases outside the gene matches: 11. Germline CDR1 MNHEY, CDR2 SMNVEV (reference sequence).

This clone was seen a single time. The chain uses TRBV28 and TRBJ2-5, with TRBD2 matching over 7 bases. Trimming cost V 7 bases and J 5 bases; bases outside gene matches: 7. CDR1 MDHEN and CDR2 SYDVKM come from the germline V gene. This CDR3 spans 13 amino acids. The DNA of the CDR3 is TGTGCCAGCACCCCGGGGGGTGGCGAGACCCAGTACTTC. The encoded protein is CASTPGGGETQYF.

This sequence joins TRBV6-1 and TRBJ2-3; D not certain. From germline, CDR1 is MNHNS and CDR2 SASEGT. Trimming removed 4 bases at V and 3 bases at J, with 14 bases between. The CDR3 is 15 residues long. The CDR3 loop reads CASSGLAGRTDTQYF. The DNA for the CDR3 is TGTGCCAGCAGTGGATTAGCCGGCCGAACAGATACGCAGTATTTT.

The chain couples TRBV5-1 to TRBJ2-3; 10 bases align to TRBD2. The V segment lost 1 base and the J segment 1 base; nucleotides outside the gene matches: 6. This CDR3 is 17 amino acids long. Germline loops: CDR1 SGHRS, CDR2 YFSETQ. This chain's CDR3 is CASSLTASGSGTDTQYF. CDR3 coding DNA: TGCGCCAGCAGCTTGACGGCTAGCGGGAGCGGCACAGATACGCAGTATTTT.

The CDR3, as DNA: TGTGCCAGCAGCTTAGGAGGGGCCGAGGCCAAAAACATTCAGTACTTC. Encoded protein: CASSLGGAEAKNIQYF. This chain joins TRBV7-2 and TRBJ2-4, with D perhaps matching TRBD1 or TRBD2 (5 bases each). With 1 base removed from V and 1 base from J, the gap between germline ends came to 11 bases. Germline V gene lookup returns CDR1 SGHTA and CDR2 FQGNSA. The CDR3 runs to 16 residues.

A note on this clone: Different DNA sequences within this sample yield the same CDR3. The chain joins TRBV10-3 to TRBJ2-5, with D unresolved. This CDR3 has 14 amino acids. Germline CDR1 is ENHRY and CDR2 is SYGVKD. V shed 0 bases and J shed 5 bases, with 10 bases lying between them. Here the CDR3 DNA reads TGTGCCATCAGTGAGTCGGCCAGCCCCGAGACCCAGTACTTC. Its translation: CAISESASPETQYF.

The sample holds a few counts of this clone. Other nucleotide sequences from this sample produce the same CDR3. V gene TRBV7-2 combines with J gene TRBJ2-1; 10 bases are a match to TRBD2. CDR1 and CDR2 (germline): SGHTA, FQGNSA. V dropped 5 bases and J dropped 2; count of bases not matched to a gene: 3. This CDR3 contains 15 residues. The CDR3, as DNA: TGTGCCAGCAGCCCCCTAGCGGGAGCCTACAATGAGCAGTTCTTC. Protein: CASSPLAGAYNEQFF.

V gene TRBV27 combines with J gene TRBJ2-1, with 10 bases that match TRBD2. The CDR3 length is 15 residues. V shed 5 bases, J shed 7 bases, and the junction held 8 bases outside the gene matches. The germline CDR1 and CDR2 sequences are MNHEY and SMNVEV (reference sequence). CDR3 protein: CASSRQREGRNEQFF. CDR3 nucleotide sequence: TGTGCCAGCAGTCGCCAGCGGGAGGGCCGGAATGAGCAGTTCTTC.

This chain connects TRBV4-2 to TRBJ2-7, with D maybe TRBD1 (6 bases). Per the germline V gene, CDR1 is LGHNA and CDR2 is YNFKEQ. This CDR3 region has 14 residues. V gave up 6 bases and J gave up 2 bases, with 14 bases separating them. CDR3 sequence (DNA): TGTGCCAGCAGACTTAAACAGGGCGCCTACGAGCAGTACTTC. It yields the protein CASRLKQGAYEQYF.

The rearrangement uses TRBV7-2 and TRBJ2-5; D is perhaps TRBD2 (6 bases). CDR1 and CDR2 from the germline V gene are SGHTA and FQGNSA. CDR3 length: 15 residues. Trimming shortened V by 2 bases and J by 3 bases, and 13 bases separated the two germline ends. The CDR3 loop is CASSLWSGFKETQYF. The DNA of the CDR3 is TGTGCCAGCAGCTTATGGAGCGGGTTTAAAGAGACCCAGTACTTC.

The genes are TRBV15 and TRBJ1-2; a possible D gene is TRBD1 (5 bases). CDR1 is LNHNV, CDR2 YYDKDF, per germline (reference sequence). V was pared by 3 bases and J by 3 bases, with 14 bases between. This CDR3 comprises 15 residues. CDR3 loop: CATSRGWGGYYGYTF. CDR3 sequence (DNA): TGTGCCACCAGCAGGGGGTGGGGCGGGTACTATGGCTACACCTTC.

This clone was seen more than once but under ten times. V is TRBV5-1 and J is TRBJ2-3, with a weak D call TRBD2 (7 bases). Per germline, CDR1 SGHRS and CDR2 YFSETQ. Deletions cut 0 bases from V and 5 bases from J, with 19 bases between. This CDR3 is 17 amino acids long. In nucleotides, the CDR3 is TGCGCCAGCAGCTTGGGCCCCACCACAGGGAGGGGAGATACGCAGTATTTT. It is translated as CASSLGPTTGRGDTQYF.